Presented here are 9 T cell receptor beta chains from one specimen sequenced in a study of blood T cells in healthy people across ages. The authors ran a second PCR of 7 to 11 cycles using a sample-barcoded 5' primer and a J-beta primer mix. MiXCR, applied by TCRdb to the 5' RACE reads, yields one record per CDR3 protein. The sample yields 750,000 or so distinct CDR3 sequences, more than 20% seen once. These data are also associated with another study on T cells of mothers and their children.

Material for sequencing was blood. The receptors come from a boy aged 5-17 years in good health.

This clonotype was recorded a few times. The rearrangement joins TRBV12-3 or TRBV12-4 to TRBJ2-2, with 13 bases that match TRBD2. With V trimmed by 4 bases and J by 3 bases, 2 bases remained unmatched. CDR3 length: 16 amino acids. The CDR3 sequence is CASSSGLAGDTGELFF. CDR3 coding DNA: TGTGCCAGCAGTTCCGGACTAGCGGGAGACACCGGGGAGCTGTTTTTT.

The gene calls are TRBV7-9 and TRBJ2-1, with D possibly being TRBD1 (5 bases). Trimming stripped 4 bases from V and 3 bases from J, with 10 bases between. This CDR3 has 14 amino acids. Germline lookup yields CDR1 SEHNR and CDR2 FQNEAQ (reference sequence). The CDR3 reads CASSWGQLYNEQFF. The DNA for the CDR3 is TGTGCCAGCAGCTGGGGCCAGCTCTACAATGAGCAGTTCTTC.

In this sample, this clonotype turned up a few times. The J gene is TRBJ1-5, the V gene TRBV7-2; 9 nucleotides agree with TRBD1. With 5 bases clipped from V and 5 bases from J, the junction kept 7 bases outside the gene matches. This CDR3 comprises 15 residues. CDR1 is SGHTA and CDR2 is FQGNSA in the germline V gene. The CDR3 spells CASSPQTGGHQPQHF. Written as DNA, the CDR3 is TGTGCCAGCAGCCCTCAGACAGGGGGGCATCAGCCCCAGCATTTT.

The chain links TRBV15 to TRBJ2-7; 7 nucleotides agree with TRBD2. The CDR3 loop spans 17 amino acids. V was clipped by 2 bases and J by 5 bases; unmatched bases: 15. CDR1 and CDR2 from the germline V gene are LNHNV and YYDKDF (reference sequence). The CDR3 protein is CATSRNSGGLGVHEQYF. The CDR3 region has the DNA TGTGCCACCAGCAGAAACAGCGGCGGACTAGGAGTCCACGAGCAGTACTTC. The full variable domain, completed using reference TRBV15 and TRBJ2-7, is DAMVIQNPRYQVTQFGKPVTLSCSQTLNHNVMYWYQQKSSQAPKLLFHYYDKDFNNEADTPDNFQSRRPNTSFCFLDIRSPGLGDTAMYLCATSRNSGGLGVHEQYFGPGTRLTVT.

The gene calls are TRBV20-1 and TRBJ2-5; TRBD2 might be the D (7 bases). From germline, CDR1 is DFQATT and CDR2 SNEGSKA (reference sequence). This CDR3 comprises 15 residues. Trimming shortened V by 1 base and J by 0 bases, and 12 bases separated the two germline ends. The CDR3 DNA reads TGCAGTGCTAGAGGGGGAGGGGGGTACCAAGAGACCCAGTACTTC. It specifies CSARGGGGYQETQYF.

This clonotype was counted between two and nine times. The gene calls are TRBV7-2 and TRBJ1-2, with D possibly being TRBD1 (5 bases). This CDR3 has 17 residues. Trimming removed 1 base from V and 1 base from J, with 16 bases in between. CDR1 is SGHTA and CDR2 is FQGNSA in the germline V gene. CDR3 nucleotides: TGTGCCAGCAGCTTAGGGCCCGCAGGGTTTGGTAACTATGGCTACACCTTC. Translated, it gives CASSLGPAGFGNYGYTF.

This clonotype came up a few times. The chain recombines TRBV6-6 with TRBJ1-2; 7 bases line up with TRBD1. CDR3 length equals 15 residues. Germline loops: CDR1 MNHNY, CDR2 SVGAGI (reference sequence). J lost 4 bases, V lost 5 bases, and 10 bases had no gene match. The CDR3 is CASSRRQGVSYGYTF. DNA of the CDR3: TGTGCCAGCAGTCGCAGACAGGGCGTTAGCTATGGCTACACCTTC.

This clonotype was seen only a few times. This chain connects TRBV5-1 to TRBJ2-7; 7 bases are a match to TRBD1. The CDR3 is made up of 13 amino acids. V lost 2 bases and J lost 3; bases outside the gene matches: 2. CDR1 is SGHRS and CDR2 is YFSETQ in the germline V gene. The CDR3 bases are TGCGCCAGCAGCTTCGGACAGGACTACGAGCAGTACTTC. Its translation is CASSFGQDYEQYF.

This clonotype was seen a handful of times. The rearrangement links TRBV6-1 to TRBJ2-5; 13 nucleotides match TRBD2. V dropped 0 bases and J dropped 11; count of bases not matched to a gene: 12. The CDR3 runs to 17 residues. Germline values: CDR1 MNHNS, CDR2 SASEGT. The CDR3 spells CASSEARGLAGAGEQYF. The CDR3, as DNA: TGTGCCAGCAGTGAAGCGCGTGGACTAGCGGGAGCTGGTGAGCAGTACTTC.